The present T cell receptor (beta chain) was sequenced within a study of blood T cell repertoires in COVID-19. Looking at the study overall: Samples of COVID-19 (acute and convalescent) were obtained from the United States, Italy and Spain.

Data came from immunoSEQ multiplex PCR; TCRdb stores just in-frame clones and leaves some out. The sample has 150,000 or so clones; around 80% are singletons. V trimming: 4 bases; J trimming: 4 bases; junction bases outside the gene matches: 3. This CDR3 has 13 amino acids. Looked up from germline, CDR1 is MNHEY and CDR2 is SVGEGT. This TCR was sampled from a woman aged 45-65 years in a cohort sampled during active or convalescent COVID-19. V usage is TRBV6-2 or TRBV6-3 and J usage is TRBJ1-2; 7 nucleotides line up with TRBD1. The sample was peripheral blood. For the CDR3, the DNA is TGTGCCAGCAGTTGGGGGACAGTCTATGGCTACACCTTC. It is translated as CASSWGTVYGYTF.